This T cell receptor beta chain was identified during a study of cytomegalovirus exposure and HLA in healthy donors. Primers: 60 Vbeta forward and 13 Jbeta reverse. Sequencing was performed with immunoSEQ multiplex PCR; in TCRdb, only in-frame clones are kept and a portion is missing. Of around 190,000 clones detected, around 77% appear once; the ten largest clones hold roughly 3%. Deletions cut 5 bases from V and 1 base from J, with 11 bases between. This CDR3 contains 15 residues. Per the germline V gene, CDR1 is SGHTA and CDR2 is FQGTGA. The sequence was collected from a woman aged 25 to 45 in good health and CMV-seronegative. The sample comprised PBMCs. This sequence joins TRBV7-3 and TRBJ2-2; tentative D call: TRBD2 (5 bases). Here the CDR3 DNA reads TGTGCCAGCAGCCCACTAAGCGGGAACACCGGGGAGCTGTTTTTT. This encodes CASSPLSGNTGELFF.